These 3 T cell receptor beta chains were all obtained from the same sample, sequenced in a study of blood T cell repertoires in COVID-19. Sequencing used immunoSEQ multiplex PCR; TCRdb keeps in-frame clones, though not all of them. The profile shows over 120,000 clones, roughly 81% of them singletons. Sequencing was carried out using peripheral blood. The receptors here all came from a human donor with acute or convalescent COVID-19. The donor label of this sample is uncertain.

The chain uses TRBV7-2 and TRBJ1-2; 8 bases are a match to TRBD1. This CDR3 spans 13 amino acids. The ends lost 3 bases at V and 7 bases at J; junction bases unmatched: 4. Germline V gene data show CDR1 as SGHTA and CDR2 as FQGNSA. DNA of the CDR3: TGTGCCAGCAGCTTCCAGGGGGCGGGTGGCTACACCTTC. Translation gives CASSFQGAGGYTF. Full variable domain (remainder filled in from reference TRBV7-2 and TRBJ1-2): GAGVSQSPSNKVTEKGKDVELRCDPISGHTALYWYRQSLGQGLEFLIYFQGNSAPDKSGLPSDRFSAERTGGSVSTLTIQRTQQEDSAVYLCASSFQGAGGYTFGSGTRLTVV.

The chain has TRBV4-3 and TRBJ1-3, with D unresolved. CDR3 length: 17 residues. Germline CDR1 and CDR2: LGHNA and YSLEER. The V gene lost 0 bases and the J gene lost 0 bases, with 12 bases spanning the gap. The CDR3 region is CASSQDPGYFSGNTIYF. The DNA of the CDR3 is TGCGCCAGCAGCCAAGATCCGGGGTATTTCTCTGGAAACACCATATATTTT.

CDR3: CASSPRDYNEQFF. The CDR3, as DNA: TGTGCCAGCAGCCCCAGGGACTACAATGAGCAGTTCTTC. The chain employs TRBV7-9 and TRBJ2-1; tentatively, D is TRBD1 (5 bases). CDR1 is SEHNR, CDR2 FQNEAQ, per germline (reference sequence). Trimming removed 5 bases from V and 3 bases from J, with 8 bases in between. This CDR3 spans 13 amino acids.